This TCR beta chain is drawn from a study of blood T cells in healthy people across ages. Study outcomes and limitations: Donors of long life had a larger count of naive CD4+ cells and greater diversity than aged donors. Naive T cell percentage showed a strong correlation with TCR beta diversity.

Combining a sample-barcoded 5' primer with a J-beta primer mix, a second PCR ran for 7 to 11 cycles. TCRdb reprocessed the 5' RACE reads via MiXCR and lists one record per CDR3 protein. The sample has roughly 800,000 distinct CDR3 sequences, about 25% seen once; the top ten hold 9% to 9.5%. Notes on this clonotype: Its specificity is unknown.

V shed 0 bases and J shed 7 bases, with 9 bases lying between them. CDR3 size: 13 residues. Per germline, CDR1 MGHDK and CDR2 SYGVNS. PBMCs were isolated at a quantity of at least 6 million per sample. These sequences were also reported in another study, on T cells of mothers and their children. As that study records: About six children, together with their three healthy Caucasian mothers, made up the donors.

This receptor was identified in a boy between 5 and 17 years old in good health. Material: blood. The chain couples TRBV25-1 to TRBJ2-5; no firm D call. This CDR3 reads CASSEYVLSTQYF. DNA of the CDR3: TGTGCCAGCAGTGAATACGTACTATCGACCCAGTACTTC.